The rows below give T cell receptor beta chains drawn from one sample of a study of monozygotic twins with inflammatory bowel disease. From the 5' RACE reads, TCRdb lists one entry per CDR3 protein and no DNA. This table holds around 380,000 distinct CDR3 sequences. The sample taken for sequencing was blood. The receptors originated from a human donor with ulcerative colitis or Crohn's disease, or a healthy co-twin of an affected twin (not recorded which). The CDR3 runs from the conserved cysteine through the conserved F or W.

J	V	CDR3
TRBJ1-2	TRBV15	CATSSDYRIPNFGYTF
TRBJ2-7	TRBV27	CASSLLGGGPYEQYF
TRBJ2-2	TRBV20-1	CSAPGTSGMNTGELFF
TRBJ2-7	TRBV5-5	CASSFPGRDRAHEQYF
TRBJ2-3	TRBV3-1	CASSQRGSVDTQYF
TRBJ2-7	TRBV3-1	CASSGGIYEQYF
TRBJ2-1	TRBV4-2	CASSHQDNEQFF
TRBJ2-3	TRBV5-4	CASSGTTRSDTQYF
TRBJ2-1	TRBV10-3	CATRDYSYNEQFF
TRBJ1-4	TRBV4-3	CASSQAAVRGDEKLFF
TRBJ2-7	TRBV9	CASSVSLAPSSYEQYF
TRBJ1-1	TRBV18	CASSPSSGNTEAFF
TRBJ2-3	TRBV12-3/TRBV12-4	CASSFTSGGADTQYF
TRBJ2-3	TRBV2	CASRGRDRVLTDTQYF
TRBJ2-5	TRBV30	CASRLLRETQYF
TRBJ1-5	TRBV20-1	CSAAKTSNQPQHF
TRBJ2-2	TRBV5-4	CASSLLAGRDTGELFF
TRBJ2-5	TRBV10-3	CAISTTSGRLGKTQYF
TRBJ1-1	TRBV7-2	CASSLPYGGHTEAFF
TRBJ2-5	TRBV7-2	CASSRDWAGTQYF
TRBJ2-7	TRBV6-2/TRBV6-3	CASSKGLALSYEQYF
TRBJ1-5	TRBV3-1	CASSQAFSVDNQPQHF
TRBJ2-3	TRBV7-3	CASSLLAGRGNTQYF
TRBJ2-7	TRBV15	CATSRSTLTEQYF
TRBJ2-3	TRBV7-2	CASSTGLAPDTQYF